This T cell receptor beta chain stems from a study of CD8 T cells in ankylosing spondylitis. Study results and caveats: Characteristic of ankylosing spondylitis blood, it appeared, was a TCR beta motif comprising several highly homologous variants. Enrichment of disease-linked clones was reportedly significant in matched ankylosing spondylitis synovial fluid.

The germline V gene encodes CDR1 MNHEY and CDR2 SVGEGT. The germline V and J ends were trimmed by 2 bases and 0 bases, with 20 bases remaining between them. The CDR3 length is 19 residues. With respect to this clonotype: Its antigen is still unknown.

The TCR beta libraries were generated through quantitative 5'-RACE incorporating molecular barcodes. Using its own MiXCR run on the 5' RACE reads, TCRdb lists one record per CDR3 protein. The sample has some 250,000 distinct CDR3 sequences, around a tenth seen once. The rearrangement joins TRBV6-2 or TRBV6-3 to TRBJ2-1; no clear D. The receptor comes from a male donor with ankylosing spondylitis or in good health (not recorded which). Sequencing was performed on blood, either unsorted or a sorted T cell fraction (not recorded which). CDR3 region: CASSYRGNSLYGSYNEQFF. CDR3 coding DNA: TGTGCCAGCAGTTACCGTGGGAATAGCCTGTACGGCTCCTACAATGAGCAGTTCTTC.